This TCR beta chain was obtained from a study of tumor-infiltrating lymphocytes in localized non-small cell lung cancer. Regarding the study as a whole: Higher tumor T cell infiltration than in uninvolved lung was supported by TCRbeta sequencing. Recurrence-free survival showed no association with tumor T-cell fraction.

Germline CDR1 LGHNA, CDR2 YNFKEQ. The CDR3 covers 15 residues. The J segment lost 0 bases and the V segment lost 4 bases, leaving 4 bases of the junction unmatched. Comment on this clone: Its antigen is unidentified.

This table comes from immunoSEQ multiplex PCR, and its TCRdb copy is limited to in-frame clones, with some not included. This table has more than 9,500 clones, approximately 80% appearing once. The TCR was taken from a human donor with non-small cell lung cancer. The sequenced sample was lung tumor tissue. The rearrangement links TRBV4-2 to TRBJ1-1, with 8 bases lining up with TRBD1. DNA of the CDR3: TGTGCCAGCAGCCCGCGACAGGGGTTGAACACTGAAGCTTTCTTT. Amino acids: CASSPRQGLNTEAFF.